The sample holds many counts of the clone carrying this TCR beta chain. Its antigen is currently unknown. TCR beta CDR3 regions were amplified from RNA transcripts. Using the HTBI primer set, a first-round RT-PCR was run on the TCR CDR3. Each CDR3 protein is one row after TCRdb ran MiXCR on the multiplex PCR reads. The table lists approximately 640,000 distinct CDR3 sequences, roughly 45% of them singletons. This sample was included in a study of T cells in Graves' hyperthyroidism and ophthalmopathy. Study-level results: Before onset, by a median of approximately 5.9 months, the model predicted ophthalmopathy. Among clonotypes expanded in thyroid above 0.001, most were also found in blood.

The CDR3 spans 14 residues. Germline V gene sequence: CDR1 MGHDK, CDR2 SYGVNS. Trimming stripped 1 base from V and 0 bases from J, with 4 bases between. It was uncontrolled infection, other autoimmune disease, pregnancy or lactation that excluded patients. Clinical symptoms, serum thyroxine, TRAb, thyroid ultrasound and orbital computed tomography informed diagnoses. This TCR came from an adult man with Graves' disease, either hyperthyroidism or ophthalmopathy (not recorded which). V usage is TRBV25-1 and J usage is TRBJ1-3, with D uncertain. Sequencing used peripheral blood or thyroid tissue (not recorded which). DNA of the CDR3: TGTGCCAGCAGTGAATTTGACTCTGGAAACACCATATATTTT. Translated: CASSEFDSGNTIYF.